This TCR beta chain is drawn from a study of PD-L1 blockade in urothelial cancer. Study-level information: Each patient had 0 to 3 earlier chemotherapy regimens. At 3 weeks (second dose) and 6 weeks after starting treatment, blood was analyzed. A median blood sample held around 130,000 T cells and approximately 83,000 unique TCRs. General study findings and limits: Expansion of tumor-associated blood clones at 3 weeks was greater in durable-benefit patients.

Details on this clone: Its antigen is still unknown.

The CDR3 is 16 amino acids. Germline lookup yields CDR1 MNHEY and CDR2 SMNVEV (reference sequence). The V end lost 8 bases, the J end lost 1 base, and 21 bases lay between the germline ends. Time point indicated: pretreatment peripheral blood. Profiled with immunoSEQ multiplex PCR; TCRdb holds only in-frame clones, not every one. The data show 30,000 to 40,000 clones, with 85% seen just once and 13% to 15% held by the top ten. The clonotype comes from an elderly man with urothelial cancer. The sample consisted of PBMCs, taken around atezolizumab (anti-PD-L1) treatment. V gene TRBV27 combines with J gene TRBJ2-7; possibly TRBD2 for D (6 bases). The CDR3, as DNA: TGTGCCAGCCGCTCAACAGGAGGGTCCCGGTCCTACGAGCAGTACTTC. As protein: CASRSTGGSRSYEQYF.